A single sample gave rise to the 3 T cell receptor beta chains below, sequenced in a study of cytomegalovirus exposure and HLA in healthy donors. PCR primers comprised 60 Vbeta and 13 Jbeta primers. This table comes from immunoSEQ multiplex PCR, and its TCRdb copy is limited to in-frame clones, with some not included. The sample consists of over 150,000 clones, around 77% of them appearing once. The source material was PBMCs. The source of these receptors is a woman younger than 45 in good health and CMV-seronegative.

The J gene is TRBJ2-4, the V gene TRBV29-1; D unclear. This CDR3 region has 13 residues. CDR1 and CDR2 (germline): SQVTM, ANQGSEA. Trimming shortened V by 1 base and J by 1 base, and 5 bases separated the two germline ends. CDR3 amino acids: CSVEGSAKNIQYF. For the CDR3, the DNA is TGCAGCGTTGAAGGTTCGGCCAAAAACATTCAGTACTTC.

CDR3 nucleotide sequence: TGTGCCAGCAGTTTACTAGCTGAAAGACACAATGAGCAGTTCTTC. Translated, it gives CASSLLAERHNEQFF. The chain has TRBV28 and TRBJ2-1; a weak D match, TRBD2 (5 bases). V lost 2 bases and J lost 5, with 13 bases in between. Germline CDR1 and CDR2: MDHEN and SYDVKM. This CDR3 has 15 residues.

This clone was observed a single time. The gene calls are TRBV27 and TRBJ1-2, with 7 bases identical to TRBD1. The CDR3 is 15 amino acids. The V gene's germline CDR1 is MNHEY and CDR2 SMNVEV (reference sequence). V was clipped by 4 bases and J by 4 bases; unmatched bases: 9. Here the CDR3 reads CASSSTGYGRYGYTF. The CDR3 DNA sequence: TGTGCCAGCAGTTCGACAGGGTACGGTCGCTATGGCTACACCTTC.